This TCR beta chain derives from a study of cytomegalovirus exposure and HLA in healthy donors. A multiplex PCR was run with 60 Vbeta primers and 13 Jbeta primers. Only in-frame clones appear in the TCRdb table, and some are missing; sequencing was by immunoSEQ multiplex PCR. Of roughly 150,000 clones listed, around 84% are singletons. The ends lost 5 bases at V and 3 bases at J; junction bases unmatched: 2. The germline gives CDR1 MDHEN, CDR2 SYDVKM. CDR3 length: 13 residues. This clone came up once. The chain links TRBV28 to TRBJ1-2; 8 nucleotides line up with TRBD1. The TCR originated in a young woman in good health and CMV-seronegative. The sequenced sample consisted of PBMCs. The CDR3 DNA reads TGTGCCAGCAGTCAGGGGGCTTACTATGGCTACACCTTC. It is translated as CASSQGAYYGYTF.